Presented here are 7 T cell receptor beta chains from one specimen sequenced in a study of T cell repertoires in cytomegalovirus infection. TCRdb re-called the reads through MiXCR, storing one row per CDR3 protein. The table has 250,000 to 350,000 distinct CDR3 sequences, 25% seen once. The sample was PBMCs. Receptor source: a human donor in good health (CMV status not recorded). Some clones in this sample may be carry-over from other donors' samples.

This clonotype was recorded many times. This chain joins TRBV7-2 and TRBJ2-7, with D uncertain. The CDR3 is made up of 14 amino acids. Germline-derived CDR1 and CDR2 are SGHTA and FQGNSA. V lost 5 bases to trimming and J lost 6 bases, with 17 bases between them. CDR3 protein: CASSLIVRMGEQYF. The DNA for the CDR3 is TGTGCCAGCAGCCTAATAGTCCGGATGGGCGAGCAGTACTTC.

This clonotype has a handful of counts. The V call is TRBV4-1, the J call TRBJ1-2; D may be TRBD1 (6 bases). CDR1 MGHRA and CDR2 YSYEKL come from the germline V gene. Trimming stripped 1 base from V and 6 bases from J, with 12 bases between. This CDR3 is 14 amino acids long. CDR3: CASSQAGTRNGYTF. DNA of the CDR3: TGCGCCAGCAGCCAAGCCGGGACAAGGAATGGCTACACCTTC.

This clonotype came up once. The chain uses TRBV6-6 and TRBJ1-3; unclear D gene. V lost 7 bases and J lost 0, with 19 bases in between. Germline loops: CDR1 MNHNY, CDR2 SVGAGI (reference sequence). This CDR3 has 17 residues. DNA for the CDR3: TGTGCCAGCACTCAAGCGGAACGCCTAAGCTCTGGAAACACCATATATTTT. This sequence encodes CASTQAERLSSGNTIYF.

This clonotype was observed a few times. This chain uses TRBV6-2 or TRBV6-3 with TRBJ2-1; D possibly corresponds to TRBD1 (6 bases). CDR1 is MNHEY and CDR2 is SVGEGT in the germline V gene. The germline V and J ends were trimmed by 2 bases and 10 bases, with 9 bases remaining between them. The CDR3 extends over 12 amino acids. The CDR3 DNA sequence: TGTGCCAGCAGTTACCAGGGGAAAGAGCAGTTCTTC. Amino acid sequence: CASSYQGKEQFF.

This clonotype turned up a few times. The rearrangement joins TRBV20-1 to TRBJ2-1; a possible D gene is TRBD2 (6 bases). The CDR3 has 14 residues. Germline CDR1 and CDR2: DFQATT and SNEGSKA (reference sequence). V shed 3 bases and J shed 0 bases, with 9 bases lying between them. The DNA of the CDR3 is TGCAGTGCTAGGATTAGCGGCTCCTACAATGAGCAGTTCTTC. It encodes CSARISGSYNEQFF.

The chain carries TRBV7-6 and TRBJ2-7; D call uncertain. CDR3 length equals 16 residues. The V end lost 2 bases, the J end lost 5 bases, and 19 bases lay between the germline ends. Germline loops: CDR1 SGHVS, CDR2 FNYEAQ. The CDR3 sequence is CASSLSPSPGGHEQYF. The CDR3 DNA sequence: TGTGCCAGCAGCTTATCGCCCTCCCCCGGTGGGCACGAGCAGTACTTC.

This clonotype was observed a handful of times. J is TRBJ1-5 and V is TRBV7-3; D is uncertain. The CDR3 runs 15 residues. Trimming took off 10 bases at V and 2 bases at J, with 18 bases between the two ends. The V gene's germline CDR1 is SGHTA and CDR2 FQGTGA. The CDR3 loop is CANDIGISGNQPQHF. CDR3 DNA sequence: TGTGCCAATGATATAGGGATTTCGGGCAATCAGCCCCAGCATTTT.